This T cell receptor beta chain was obtained from a study of T cells in Graves' hyperthyroidism and ophthalmopathy. Points from the study as a whole: Blood shared most expanded thyroid clonotypes above 0.001. Ophthalmopathy stood apart from stable hyperthyroidism in a 13 V-J model. The model made its ophthalmopathy prediction, and onset followed a median approximately six months later.

The CDR3 spans 15 residues. Germline V CDR1 and CDR2: SNHLY, FYNNEI. With 6 bases removed from V and 2 bases from J, the gap between germline ends came to 13 bases. Amplification of TCR beta CDR3 regions was performed using RNA transcripts as template. HTBI primers drove first-round RT-PCR of the TCR CDR3. MiXCR, applied by TCRdb to the multiplex PCR reads, yields one record per CDR3 protein. In the table there are 450,000 to 700,000 distinct CDR3 sequences, about 43% of which are singletons. At least ten counts were recorded for this clonotype. Its antigen is unknown. The chain joins TRBV2 to TRBJ2-2; D gene unclear. The source is an adult woman with Graves' disease, either hyperthyroidism or ophthalmopathy (not recorded which). The source material was peripheral blood or thyroid tissue (not recorded which). CDR3 in DNA: TGTGCCAGCAGCCTTCAAGGGCGAAACACCGGGGAGCTGTTTTTT. Protein sequence: CASSLQGRNTGELFF.